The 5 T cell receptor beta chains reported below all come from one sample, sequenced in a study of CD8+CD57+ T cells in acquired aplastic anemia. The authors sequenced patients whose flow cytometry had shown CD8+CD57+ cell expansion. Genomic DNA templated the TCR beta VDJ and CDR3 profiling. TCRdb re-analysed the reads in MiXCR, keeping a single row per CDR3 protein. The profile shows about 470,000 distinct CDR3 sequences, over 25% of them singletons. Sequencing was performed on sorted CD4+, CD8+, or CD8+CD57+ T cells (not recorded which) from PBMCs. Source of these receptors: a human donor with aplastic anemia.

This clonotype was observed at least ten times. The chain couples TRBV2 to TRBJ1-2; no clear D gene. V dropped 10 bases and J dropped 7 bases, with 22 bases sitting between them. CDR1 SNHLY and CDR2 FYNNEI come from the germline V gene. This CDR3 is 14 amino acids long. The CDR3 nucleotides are TGTGCCAACAAAGATGACCCCTCGAAGAGTGGCTACACCTTC. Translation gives CANKDDPSKSGYTF.

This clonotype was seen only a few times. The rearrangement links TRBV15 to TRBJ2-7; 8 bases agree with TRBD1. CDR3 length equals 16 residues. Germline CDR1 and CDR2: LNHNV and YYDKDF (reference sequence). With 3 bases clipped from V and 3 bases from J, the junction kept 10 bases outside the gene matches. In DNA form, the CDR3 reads TGTGCCACCAGCAGCCTAGACAGGGGCCCATTCTACGAGCAGTACTTC. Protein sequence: CATSSLDRGPFYEQYF.

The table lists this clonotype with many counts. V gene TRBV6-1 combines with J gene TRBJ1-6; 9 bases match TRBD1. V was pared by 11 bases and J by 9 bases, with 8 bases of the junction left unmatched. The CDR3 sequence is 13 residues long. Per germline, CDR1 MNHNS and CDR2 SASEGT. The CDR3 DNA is TGTGCCGGGGGGACAGGGCTAGTTTCACCCCTCCACTTT. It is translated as CAGGTGLVSPLHF.

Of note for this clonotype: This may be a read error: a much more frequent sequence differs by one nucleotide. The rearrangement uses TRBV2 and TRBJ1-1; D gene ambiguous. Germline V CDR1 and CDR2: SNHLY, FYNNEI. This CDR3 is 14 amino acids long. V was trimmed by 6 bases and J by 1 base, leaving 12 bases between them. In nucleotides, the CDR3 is TGTGCCAGCAGACTCCGAATGGAGAACACTGAAGCTTTCTTT. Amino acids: CASRLRMENTEAFF. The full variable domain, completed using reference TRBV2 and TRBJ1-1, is EPEVTQTPSHQVTQMGQEVILRCVPISNHLYFYWYRQILGQKVEFLVSFYNNEISEKSEIFDDQFSVERPDGSNFTLKIRSTKLEDSAMYFCASRLRMENTEAFFGQGTRLTVV.

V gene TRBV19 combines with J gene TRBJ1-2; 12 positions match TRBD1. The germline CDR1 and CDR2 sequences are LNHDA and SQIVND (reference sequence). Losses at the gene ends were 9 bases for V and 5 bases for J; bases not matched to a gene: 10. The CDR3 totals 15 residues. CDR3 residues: CASSEGQGAGYGYTF. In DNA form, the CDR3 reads TGTGCCAGCAGCGAGGGACAGGGGGCAGGATATGGCTACACCTTC.